This T cell receptor (beta chain) stems from a study of tumor-infiltrating lymphocytes in glioblastoma multiforme. Three nested ARM-PCR rounds with V-beta and C-beta primers built TCRB libraries. TCRdb reprocessed the multiplex PCR reads with MiXCR, giving one entry per CDR3 protein. The sample consists of about 11,000 distinct CDR3 sequences, 71% of them appearing once. Comments on this clonotype: One end of the junction does not line up with germline, which may come from a read error.

The sample was brain tumor tissue. This TCR was recovered from a male donor with glioblastoma.

CDR3: CSASRPGLTGMSEQFF. The CDR3 coding sequence is TGCAGTGCTAGTCGACCGGGACTAACGGGAATGAGTGAGCAGTTCTTT. V gene TRBV20-1 combines with J gene TRBJ2-1; 7 bases are a match to TRBD2. The CDR3 length is 16 residues. Germline V CDR1 and CDR2: DFQATT, SNEGSKA (reference sequence).